The clone carrying this TCR beta chain was picked up one time. This specimen belongs to a study of cytomegalovirus exposure and HLA in healthy donors. 13 Jbeta primers and 60 Vbeta primers were used for the PCR. Some clones are missing from TCRdb's copy, which holds only in-frame ones; the method was immunoSEQ multiplex PCR. The sample holds around 100,000 clones, about 70% seen once. The V gene end was trimmed by 4 bases and the J gene end by 4 bases; junction bases not matched to a gene: 6. Germline V gene data show CDR1 as SGHRS and CDR2 as YFSETQ. CDR3 length: 14 residues. The source material was PBMCs. The genes are TRBV5-1 and TRBJ2-5, with 8 bases matching TRBD1. This TCR came from a man between 45 and 60 years old in good health and CMV-seropositive. The CDR3 nucleotides are TGCGCCAGCAGCGCCGGACAGGGTTCAGAGACCCAGTACTTC. Amino acids: CASSAGQGSETQYF.